This T cell receptor beta chain emerged from a study of blood T cells in healthy people across ages. The study, taken as a whole, reports: Calculation of diversity from one million T cells yielded estimates considered to be underestimates. Older age went with lower TCR beta diversity per million T cells, in a roughly linear way.

Germline CDR1 is SGHTA and CDR2 is FQGNSA. This CDR3 contains 13 residues. Trimming took off 8 bases at V and 5 bases at J, with 15 bases between the two ends. To note about this clonotype: Its antigen is unknown.

For the second PCR, which ran for about 7 to 11 cycles, a sample-barcoded 5' primer and a J-beta primer mix were used. The template-switch adaptor, which had 12 random nucleotides, put a tag on each cDNA molecule. MiXCR, applied by TCRdb to the 5' RACE reads, yields one record per CDR3 protein. The table includes 1.5 million to 2 million distinct CDR3 sequences, about 50% detected once. This sequence joins TRBV7-2 and TRBJ2-5, with D unclear. This TCR derives from a woman aged 35 to 49 in good health. The sequenced material came from blood. The CDR3 DNA is TGTGCCAGCGGGCTGAAGGTTATCGAGACCCAGTACTTC. As protein: CASGLKVIETQYF.